A single sample gave rise to the 20 T cell receptor beta chains below, sequenced in a study of cytomegalovirus exposure and HLA in healthy donors. 13 Jbeta primers and 60 Vbeta primers were used for the PCR. Clones were read by immunoSEQ multiplex PCR, and TCRdb kept only the in-frame ones, dropping some. The sample carries some 54,000 clones, 65% to 85% recorded once. Sequencing used PBMCs. Every receptor here comes from a male donor in good health and CMV-seronegative.

This sequence joins TRBV4-1 and TRBJ2-7, with a possible D match to TRBD1 (6 bases). CDR3 length equals 14 residues. The germline V gene encodes CDR1 MGHRA and CDR2 YSYEKL. Trimming pared 0 bases from V and 4 bases from J, leaving 10 bases between. The CDR3 nucleotides are TGCGCCAGCAGCCAAGACCCAGGGGTATACGAGCAGTACTTC. This translates into CASSQDPGVYEQYF.

The rearrangement uses TRBV10-3 and TRBJ2-7; 8 bases are shared with TRBD1. V lost 7 bases and J lost 2; bases outside the gene matches: 7. CDR3 length: 14 amino acids. Germline CDR1 and CDR2: ENHRY and SYGVKD. In DNA, the CDR3 is TGTGCCATCAATTCCGGGACAGGCGCCTACGAGCAGTACTTC. Its translation: CAINSGTGAYEQYF.

The CDR3 nucleotides are TGTGCCAGCAGAAGGAACCGGGACAGTGAACAAGAGACCCAGTACTTC. This codes for CASRRNRDSEQETQYF. The chain joins TRBV27 to TRBJ2-5; 7 nucleotides match TRBD1. Losses at the gene ends were 6 bases for V and 2 bases for J; bases not matched to a gene: 12. There are 16 residues in the CDR3. The germline gives CDR1 MNHEY, CDR2 SMNVEV (reference sequence).

J is TRBJ2-2 and V is TRBV27, with 10 bases matching TRBD1. Trimming took 1 base from V and 6 from J; bases not matched to a gene: 5. The CDR3 is made up of 16 amino acids. Germline assignment: CDR1 MNHEY and CDR2 SMNVEV (reference sequence). CDR3 in amino acids: CASSLWWTGGSGELFF. CDR3 coding DNA: TGTGCCAGCAGTTTATGGTGGACAGGGGGTTCCGGGGAGCTGTTTTTT.

This chain uses TRBV7-9 with TRBJ1-4; 8 nucleotides match TRBD1. CDR3 length: 15 residues. V lost 4 bases to trimming and J lost 7 bases; unmatched junction nucleotides: 8. CDR1 is SEHNR and CDR2 is FQNEAQ in the germline V gene (reference sequence). The CDR3 loop reads CASSSRTGLSEKLFF. In nucleotides, the CDR3 is TGTGCCAGCAGCTCACGGACAGGGTTGAGTGAAAAACTGTTTTTT.

This clone was found many times. This sequence joins TRBV6-1 and TRBJ1-5; the D is unclear. Germline V gives CDR1 MNHNS, CDR2 SASEGT. The CDR3 covers 15 residues. Trimming took 6 bases from V and 2 from J, leaving 14 bases between them. CDR3 DNA: TGTGCCAGCAGCATTAACGAGGCGGGCAATCAGCCCCAGCATTTT. Its translation is CASSINEAGNQPQHF.

This clone was seen a few times. The CDR3 loop is CASSWTGLAEKLFF. The CDR3 DNA reads TGTGCCAGCAGCTGGACAGGTCTGGCTGAAAAACTGTTTTTT. V usage is TRBV7-6 and J usage is TRBJ1-4, with 7 nucleotides matching TRBD1. The trim removed 4 bases at V and 7 bases at J, leaving 6 bases unmatched. Looked up from germline, CDR1 is SGHVS and CDR2 is FNYEAQ. CDR3 size: 14 residues.

The V gene is TRBV11-2, the J gene TRBJ2-7; no reliable D call. V lost 0 bases and J 2 bases, leaving 5 bases between the germline ends. The germline gives CDR1 SGHAT, CDR2 FQNNGV. This CDR3 contains 13 residues. CDR3 bases: TGTGCCAGCAGCTTAGATGCGACCTACGAGCAGTACTTC. It encodes CASSLDATYEQYF. The variable domain in full, with the rest retrieved from reference TRBV11-2 and TRBJ2-7, is EAGVAQSPRYKIIEKRQSVAFWCNPISGHATLYWYQQILGQGPKLLIQFQNNGVVDDSQLPKDRFSAERLKGVDSTLKIQPAKLEDSAVYLCASSLDATYEQYFGPGTRLTVT.

This clone was observed a handful of times. This chain connects TRBV19 to TRBJ2-7; maybe TRBD1 (6 bases). V was clipped by 6 bases and J by 4 bases, with 16 bases between them. The CDR3 is 14 residues long. CDR1 is LNHDA and CDR2 is SQIVND in the germline V gene (reference sequence). This CDR3 reads CASSFPGARYEQYF. The CDR3 region has the DNA TGTGCCAGTAGCTTTCCAGGGGCGCGTTACGAGCAGTACTTC.

This chain uses TRBV5-1 with TRBJ2-5; D is perhaps TRBD1 (6 bases). V was cut by 3 bases and J by 7 bases, with 25 bases left in between. The CDR3 has 17 amino acids. The V gene's germline CDR1 is SGHRS and CDR2 YFSETQ. The CDR3 sequence is CASSSNPRDTQRGTQYF. The CDR3 nucleotides read TGCGCCAGCAGCTCGAATCCCCGGGACACCCAAAGAGGGACCCAGTACTTC.

The chain recombines TRBV7-6 with TRBJ2-5; 14 positions match TRBD2. The germline CDR1 and CDR2 sequences are SGHVS and FNYEAQ. V lost 3 bases to trimming and J lost 0 bases; unmatched junction nucleotides: 0. This CDR3 is built from 16 residues. CDR3 coding DNA: TGTGCCAGCAGCTTGGGACTAGCGGGGGACCAAGAGACCCAGTACTTC. Translation gives CASSLGLAGDQETQYF. The whole variable domain, filled in from reference TRBV7-6 and TRBJ2-5, reads GAGVSQSPRYKVTKRGQDVALRCDPISGHVSLYWYRQALGQGPEFLTYFNYEAQQDKSGLPNDRFSAERPEGSISTLTIQRTEQRDSAMYRCASSLGLAGDQETQYFGPGTRLLVL.

V and J are TRBV30 and TRBJ2-2; TRBD1 is a possible D gene (5 bases). The germline V and J ends were trimmed by 2 bases and 3 bases, with 13 bases remaining between them. This CDR3 comprises 15 residues. Looked up from germline, CDR1 is GTSNPN and CDR2 is SVGIG (reference sequence). The DNA of the CDR3 is TGTGCCTGGAGTAGGGGCCCAACTTACACCGGGGAGCTGTTTTTT. Translated: CAWSRGPTYTGELFF.

The chain joins TRBV9 to TRBJ1-2; 9 bases map to TRBD1. Germline assignment: CDR1 SGDLS and CDR2 YYNGEE. V dropped 2 bases and J dropped 4; count of bases not matched to a gene: 3. CDR3 length equals 14 residues. CDR3 amino acids: CASSVSTGGYGYTF. The DNA for the CDR3 is TGTGCCAGCAGCGTCTCGACAGGGGGCTATGGCTACACCTTC.

This chain joins TRBV5-6 and TRBJ2-1, with D uncertain. The CDR3 length is 15 residues. Trimming took off 0 bases at V and 6 bases at J, with 13 bases between the two ends. Germline CDR1 reads SGHDT; CDR2 reads YYEEEE. This CDR3 reads CASSLGAGGFNEQFF. The DNA for the CDR3 is TGTGCCAGCAGCTTGGGGGCAGGTGGATTCAATGAGCAGTTCTTC.

The J gene is TRBJ1-5, the V gene TRBV10-3, with 7 positions matching TRBD1. The V segment lost 8 bases and the J segment 7 bases; nucleotides outside the gene matches: 11. CDR1 ENHRY and CDR2 SYGVKD come from the germline V gene. This CDR3 is built from 14 residues. CDR3 bases: TGTGCCATCGGGGGGACAGCGGGAGGCCAGCCCCAGCATTTT. Translated, it gives CAIGGTAGGQPQHF.

The V gene is TRBV6-5, the J gene TRBJ1-4, with TRBD1 matching 10 bases. CDR1 and CDR2 (germline): MNHEY, SVGAGI. The CDR3 extends over 15 amino acids. Trimming at V came to 6 bases and at J to 6 bases, leaving 7 bases not matched to a gene. CDR3 sequence (DNA): TGTGCCAGCAGGCTTCGGACAGGGGGAGATGAAAAACTGTTTTTT. As protein: CASRLRTGGDEKLFF.

The rearrangement uses TRBV15 and TRBJ1-1; no reliable D call. Germline CDR1 LNHNV, CDR2 YYDKDF (reference sequence). Trimming pared 3 bases from V and 2 bases from J, leaving 7 bases between. The CDR3 sequence is 13 residues long. In nucleotides, the CDR3 is TGTGCCACCAGCAGCACTCGAAACACTGAAGCTTTCTTT. Its protein product is CATSSTRNTEAFF.

In its sample, this clone was seen a few times. This chain connects TRBV9 to TRBJ1-4, with 9 bases fitting TRBD1. CDR1 and CDR2 from the germline V gene are SGDLS and YYNGEE. After removal of 4 bases from V and 8 bases from J, the junction contained 9 bases not matched to a gene. The CDR3 is 15 amino acids. CDR3 nucleotides: TGTGCCAGCAGCCCTTGGGACAGGGAAATAGAAAAACTGTTTTTT. Amino acid sequence: CASSPWDREIEKLFF. Full variable domain (outside the CDR3, taken from reference TRBV9 and TRBJ1-4): DSGVTQTPKHLITATGQRVTLRCSPRSGDLSVYWYQQSLDQGLQFLIQYYNGEERAKGNILERFSAQQFPDLHSELNLSSLELGDSALYFCASSPWDREIEKLFFGSGTQLSVL.

This clone has a handful of counts. The chain carries TRBV7-8 and TRBJ2-7; possibly TRBD1 for D (5 bases). The CDR3 has 18 amino acids. With 1 base removed from V and 3 bases from J, the gap between germline ends came to 22 bases. The germline gives CDR1 SGHVS, CDR2 FQNEAQ. CDR3 sequence: CASSLEVQALQKVYEQYF. DNA for the CDR3: TGTGCCAGCAGCTTAGAGGTACAGGCCCTCCAAAAGGTCTACGAGCAGTACTTC.

The chain joins TRBV7-3 to TRBJ2-5; the D gene is possibly TRBD2 (6 bases). The germline V and J ends were trimmed by 5 bases and 2 bases, with 9 bases remaining between them. CDR1 is SGHTA and CDR2 is FQGTGA in the germline V gene. The CDR3 runs 13 residues. CDR3: CASSGGLQETQYF. Written as DNA, the CDR3 is TGTGCCAGCAGCGGGGGGTTACAAGAGACCCAGTACTTC. Supplemented by reference TRBV7-3 and TRBJ2-5, the full variable domain reads GAGVSQTPSNKVTEKGKYVELRCDPISGHTALYWYRQSLGQGPEFLIYFQGTGAADDSGLPNDRFFAVRPEGSVSTLKIQRTERGDSAVYLCASSGGLQETQYFGPGTRLLVL.